The following is a TCR beta chain sequence with its context. In the original processing: Nucleated cell number was recorded as an estimate derived from reference gene primer amplification. Some clones are missing from TCRdb's copy, which holds only in-frame ones; the method was immunoSEQ multiplex PCR. V and J calls and clone size are copied from that table; D and trimming were computed from the DNA. The data contain 90,000 to 120,000 clones, 82% of them seen just once; the ten biggest clones take up about 4.8%. These data originate in a study of blood T cell repertoires in COVID-19. CDR1 is SEHNR and CDR2 is FQNEAQ in the germline V gene (reference sequence). This CDR3 spans 15 amino acids. J was trimmed by 6 bases and V by 5 bases; bases with no gene match: 8.

What was sequenced was peripheral blood. This TCR was sampled from a man between 60 and 75 years old with acute or convalescent COVID-19. This sequence joins TRBV7-9 and TRBJ2-1; 9 bases are shared with TRBD2. CDR3: CASSLSGSPGNEQFF. The DNA for the CDR3 is TGTGCCAGCAGCCTTAGCGGGAGTCCGGGCAATGAGCAGTTCTTC.